The clone carrying this T cell receptor (beta chain) was picked up many times. The antigen is undetermined. Absence of ophthalmopathy progression within 18 months defined stable Graves' hyperthyroidism. The study left out patients who had uncontrolled infection, other autoimmune disease, pregnancy or lactation. This record belongs to a study of T cells in Graves' hyperthyroidism and ophthalmopathy. Whole-study findings and limits: Most thyroid clonotypes that were expanded above 0.001 also turned up in blood.

The V end was cut by 7 bases, the J end by 0 bases, with 13 bases between. CDR3 length equals 15 residues. Germline loops: CDR1 SNHLY, CDR2 FYNNEI. TCR beta CDR3 sequences were amplified from RNA transcripts. HTBI primers were employed in a first-round RT-PCR of the TCR CDR3. TCRdb reprocessed the multiplex PCR reads with MiXCR, giving one entry per CDR3 protein. The table includes a few hundred thousand distinct CDR3 sequences, 15% to 20% detected once. Sequencing used blood. The chain has TRBV2 and TRBJ1-5; weak D call: TRBD1 (6 bases). The sequence came from a woman under 30 with Graves' hyperthyroidism. As DNA, the CDR3 is TGTGCCAGCAATGGACAGTCTTCTAGCAATCAGCCCCAGCATTTT. It is translated as CASNGQSSSNQPQHF.